Below are 15 T cell receptor beta chains sequenced from a single sample in a study of blood T cell repertoires in COVID-19. Method: immunoSEQ multiplex PCR; TCRdb's copy keeps in-frame clones and lacks some. The sample yields approximately 210,000 clones, roughly 90% seen once. What was sequenced was peripheral blood. These receptors all stem from a man between 65 and 85 years old with acute or convalescent COVID-19.

This clone was detected only once. This CDR3 is also generated by other DNA sequences in the sample. The CDR3 DNA follows: TGTGCCAGCAGCGTAGGACAGGGGGCCGGCTTTAGCACAGATACGCAGTATTTT. Translating gives CASSVGQGAGFSTDTQYF. The rearrangement uses TRBV9 and TRBJ2-3; 10 bases line up with TRBD1. This CDR3 region has 18 residues. J gave up 0 bases and V 0 bases, and 7 bases lay outside the gene matches. Looked up from germline, CDR1 is SGDLS and CDR2 is YYNGEE.

The chain joins TRBV7-2 to TRBJ2-7, with 12 bases matching TRBD1. This CDR3 has 15 residues. CDR1 and CDR2 (germline): SGHTA, FQGNSA. V lost 5 bases and J lost 7; bases outside the gene matches: 9. CDR3: CASSGGTGGLREQYF. In nucleotides, the CDR3 is TGTGCCAGCAGCGGAGGGACAGGGGGCTTGAGGGAGCAGTACTTC.

The chain couples TRBV19 to TRBJ1-1; 9 bases align to TRBD1. This CDR3 is built from 14 residues. V was pared by 5 bases and J by 5 bases, with 6 bases of the junction left unmatched. From germline, CDR1 is LNHDA and CDR2 SQIVND (reference sequence). The CDR3 here is CASSLDRGGTEAFF. In DNA, the CDR3 is TGTGCCAGTAGTTTGGACAGGGGAGGAACTGAAGCTTTCTTT. The variable domain in full, completed from reference TRBV19 and TRBJ1-1, reads DGGITQSPKYLFRKEGQNVTLSCEQNLNHDAMYWYRQDPGQGLRLIYYSQIVNDFQKGDIAEGYSVSREKKESFPLTVTSAQKNPTAFYLCASSLDRGGTEAFFGQGTRLTVV.

The chain links TRBV7-9 to TRBJ2-7, with D perhaps matching TRBD2 (6 bases). Trimming left V 1 base short and J 2 bases short, with 15 bases between. This CDR3 is built from 16 residues. In germline, CDR1 is SEHNR, CDR2 FQNEAQ (reference sequence). In nucleotides, the CDR3 is TGTGCCAGCAGCTTAGTCAGCGGTAGCGGCCCCTACGAGCAGTACTTC. Residues: CASSLVSGSGPYEQYF.

The chain recombines TRBV9 with TRBJ2-7; D is ambiguous. Germline assignment: CDR1 SGDLS and CDR2 YYNGEE. The CDR3 consists of 14 residues. V was cut by 0 bases and J by 0 bases, with 7 bases left in between. The CDR3 reads CASSVDPRSYEQYF. Here the CDR3 DNA reads TGTGCCAGCAGCGTAGATCCGCGCTCCTACGAGCAGTACTTC.

The sample holds one count of this clone. This chain links TRBV6-5 with TRBJ1-4; maybe TRBD1 (5 bases). V was cut by 5 bases and J by 4 bases, with 14 bases left in between. CDR1 is MNHEY and CDR2 is SVGAGI in the germline V gene. This CDR3 is built from 15 residues. CDR3 residues: CASSNQAGFNEKLFF. The CDR3 nucleotides read TGTGCCAGCAGTAACCAGGCAGGGTTTAATGAAAAACTGTTTTTT.

V usage is TRBV19 and J usage is TRBJ2-6; D remains ambiguous. In germline, CDR1 is LNHDA, CDR2 SQIVND (reference sequence). CDR3 length: 11 amino acids. V lost 10 bases to trimming and J lost 4 bases, with 5 bases between them. The CDR3 sequence: CATQGANVLTF. CDR3 bases: TGTGCCACCCAGGGGGCCAACGTCCTGACTTTC.

CDR3 coding DNA: TGTGCCAGCAGCCAAGGGGCGGGATCCGGCTACGAGCAGTACTTC. Its translation: CASSQGAGSGYEQYF. V is TRBV4-2 and J is TRBJ2-7, with a possible D match to TRBD2 (6 bases). The V and J ends lost 1 base and 3 bases respectively, with 13 bases between them. The CDR3 covers 15 residues. CDR1 is LGHNA, CDR2 YNFKEQ, per germline.

The genes are TRBV24-1 and TRBJ1-5, with 10 bases that match TRBD1. CDR1 and CDR2 (germline): KGHDR, SFDVKD. The CDR3 totals 16 residues. The V and J ends lost 4 bases and 5 bases, in that order; junction bases with no gene match: 7. The CDR3 region is CATSDTGQGQDQPQHF. CDR3 sequence (DNA): TGTGCCACCAGTGACACGGGACAGGGGCAAGATCAGCCCCAGCATTTT.

This clone has a single count. V is TRBV18 and J is TRBJ2-1, with unresolved D. CDR3 size: 15 residues. Germline V gene sequence: CDR1 KGHSH, CDR2 LQKENI. V was clipped by 2 bases and J by 2 bases, with 10 bases between them. The CDR3 protein is CASSPDGPTYNEQFF. The CDR3 region has the DNA TGTGCCAGCTCACCAGATGGGCCTACCTACAATGAGCAGTTCTTC.

The chain links TRBV18 to TRBJ1-2; D not resolved. With 3 bases removed from V and 4 bases from J, the gap between germline ends came to 3 bases. The CDR3 spans 11 residues. Germline V lookup: CDR1 KGHSH, CDR2 LQKENI. CDR3 in amino acids: CASSPAYGYTF. For the CDR3, the DNA is TGTGCCAGCTCACCGGCCTATGGCTACACCTTC.

This chain connects TRBV11-2 to TRBJ2-3; 7 bases map to TRBD1. The CDR3 has 14 residues. V was clipped by 5 bases and J by 6 bases; unmatched bases: 8. The germline CDR1 and CDR2 sequences are SGHAT and FQNNGV. The CDR3 here is CASSLRTGTDTQYF. CDR3 coding DNA: TGTGCCAGCAGCCTTCGGACAGGAACCGATACGCAGTATTTT.

The genes are TRBV10-3 and TRBJ1-5, with 8 positions matching TRBD1. V lost 6 bases and J lost 0; bases outside the gene matches: 4. Germline CDR1 and CDR2: ENHRY and SYGVKD. The CDR3 runs to 15 residues. DNA of the CDR3: TGTGCCATCAGGGGACAGGAGACTAGCAATCAGCCCCAGCATTTT. Its translation is CAIRGQETSNQPQHF.

The J gene is TRBJ2-3, the V gene TRBV11-2, with D perhaps matching TRBD2 (5 bases). Trimming pared 4 bases from V and 6 bases from J, leaving 17 bases between. CDR3 length: 15 residues. Germline-derived CDR1 and CDR2 are SGHAT and FQNNGV. The chain's CDR3 is CASSSSRGPWDTQYF. CDR3 nucleotides: TGTGCCAGCAGCTCCTCCCGAGGGCCTTGGGATACGCAGTATTTT.

The V gene is TRBV6-5, the J gene TRBJ2-7; a weak D match, TRBD1 (6 bases). This CDR3 comprises 15 residues. V was clipped by 8 bases and J by 3 bases, with 20 bases between them. Germline lookup yields CDR1 MNHEY and CDR2 SVGAGI. CDR3 sequence: CASSSTGTPDYEQYF. The CDR3 nucleotides read TGTGCCAGCTCCTCGACCGGGACACCGGACTACGAGCAGTACTTC.